This T cell receptor beta chain was captured by sequencing in a study of identical twins (dated by TCRdb to about 2016). Looking at the study overall: To test whether fetal clonotypes persist, this study deep-sequenced TCR alpha and beta repertoires from monozygotic twins, from unrelated adults of various ages, and from cord blood. To rule out contamination, replicate twin experiments were performed at different times with different library preparation protocols. General findings and caveats noted by the study authors: In monozygotic twins, out-of-frame TCR alpha sharing was systematically underestimated by recombination models, although the models agreed with sharing between unrelated individuals. Compared with coincidental sharing between unrelated individuals, an excess of low generation-probability sequences was observed among out-of-frame TCR alpha sequences shared between twins. Invariant T cells such as MAIT and iNKT could partly confound zero-insertion analyses, though diverse VJ usage argued against this for most clonotypes. Because the same donors could not be followed over many years, conclusions were based on cross-sectional statistical analysis. Fewer insertions were carried by abundant cord blood beta clonotypes, a similar but weaker trend appeared in young adult naive repertoires, and no such trend appeared in memory repertoires. A weaker excess of twin sharing was found in beta out-of-frame sequences because the signal-to-noise ratio was lowered by fewer shared sequences.

CDR1 and CDR2 are read off the germline V gene (reference sequence) as SEHNR and FQNEAQ. Inclusive of the bounding cysteine and phenylalanine, the CDR3 is 14 residues long. Only the CDR3 portion is preserved as DNA: 42 bases, with reading frame beginning at the first base. V was cut back by 2 bases and J by 2 bases, leaving a gap of 9 bases between them. Every donor was a healthy Caucasian. The twin cohort consisted of three pairs of female monozygotic twins, all aged roughly 18 to 29 years. Peripheral blood mononuclear cells were used as the source from which RNA for TCR libraries was isolated. Turning to this clonotype: Its antigen is not yet known. Base qualities are missing; no much larger clone stands one base away.

Library prep was done by 5' RACE. The sequencer was an Illumina HiSeq 2000. A universal primer binding site was added through template switching, and the final cDNA carried a unique molecular identifier so that TCR cDNA molecules could be counted accurately. Specific primers in the conserved constant-segment region were used to synthesize first-strand cDNA for the TCR alpha and beta chains. To control for contamination, each cDNA library was double barcoded with a SMART-Mk sample barcode plus Illumina barcodes. Two successive PCR steps introduced TruSeq adapter sequences along with Illumina sample barcodes. Sequencing of the TCR alpha and beta cDNA libraries was done on the Illumina HiSeq platform using custom primers. The paper's data handling went like this. Unique molecular identifiers were extracted from raw reads with MiGEC, and CDR3 positions were determined with MiXCR. For each individual, recombination models were inferred using an EM algorithm with the repgenHMM and IGoR tools. The analysis of shared clonotypes was done with the tcR package in R, with sharing normalized by the product of cloneset sizes. To study raw recombination without the effects of thymic and clonal selection, out-of-frame nonproductive sequences were analyzed. TCRdb took the public reads, trimmed them with fastp at Q25, ran MiXCR for clone calling and kept in-frame beta chains. One record per CDR3 amino acid sequence lists the most common genes and DNA. The V and J calls follow TCRdb's processing rather than the paper's. This sample has roughly 570,000 distinct CDR3 sequences in its table, and more than 9% of those were observed once. The top ten clones comprise around 3.1% of the sample.

These data were also filed under a second study, of yellow fever vaccine responses in identical twins. That second publication adds: According to the authors, in identical twins the way T cells responded to vaccination appeared partly convergent and partly personalized. In identical twins, the study followed T cell clones that responded to the vaccine with precision.

The chain employs TRBV7-9 and TRBJ1-1; the D gene assignment is ambiguous. The clonotype originates from a young woman in good health. The source material was PBMCs. Here the CDR3 is given as CASSLSPRNTEAFF. The DNA sequence is TGTGCCAGCAGCTTATCCCCAAGAAACACTGAAGCTTTCTTT.